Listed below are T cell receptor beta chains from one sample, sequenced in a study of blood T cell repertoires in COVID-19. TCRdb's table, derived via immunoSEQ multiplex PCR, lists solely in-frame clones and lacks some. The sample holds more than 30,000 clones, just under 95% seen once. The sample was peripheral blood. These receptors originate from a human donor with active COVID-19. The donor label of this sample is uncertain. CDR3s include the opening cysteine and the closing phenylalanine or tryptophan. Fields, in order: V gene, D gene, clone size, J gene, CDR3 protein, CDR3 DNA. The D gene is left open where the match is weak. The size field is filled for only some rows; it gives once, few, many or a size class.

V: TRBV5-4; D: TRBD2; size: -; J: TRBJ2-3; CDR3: CASSLGRGGDTDTQYF; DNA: TGTGCCAGCAGCTTGGGGCGCGGGGGGGACACAGATACGCAGTATTTT
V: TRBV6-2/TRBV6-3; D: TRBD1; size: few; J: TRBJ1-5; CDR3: CASSPSGGLHQPQHF; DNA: TGTGCCAGCAGTCCGTCAGGGGGCCTGCATCAGCCCCAGCATTTT
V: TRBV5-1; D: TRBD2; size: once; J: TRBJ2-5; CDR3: CASNSGGRGETQYF; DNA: TGCGCCAGCAACAGCGGGGGGCGAGGGGAGACCCAGTACTTC
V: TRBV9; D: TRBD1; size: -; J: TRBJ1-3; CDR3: CASSVQTGGGNTIYF; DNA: TGTGCCAGCAGCGTCCAAACAGGGGGTGGAAACACCATATATTTT
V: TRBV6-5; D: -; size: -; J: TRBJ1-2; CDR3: CASSPADGGNYGYTF; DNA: TGTGCCAGCAGCCCCGCTGACGGGGGAAACTATGGCTACACCTTC
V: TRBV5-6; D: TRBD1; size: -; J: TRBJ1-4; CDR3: CASSTDRTFEKLFF; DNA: TGTGCCAGCAGCACGGACAGGACTTTTGAAAAACTGTTTTTT
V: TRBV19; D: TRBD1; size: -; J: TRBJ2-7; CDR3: CASSRDSRYEQYF; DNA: TGTGCCAGTAGTAGGGACAGCCGCTACGAGCAGTACTTC
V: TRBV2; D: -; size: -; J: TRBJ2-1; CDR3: CASSVLLWEQFF; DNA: TGTGCCAGCAGTGTTCTATTATGGGAGCAGTTCTTC
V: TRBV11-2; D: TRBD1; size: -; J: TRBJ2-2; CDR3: CASSLGGRGTGELFF; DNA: TGTGCCAGCAGCTTAGGGGGCAGGGGGACCGGGGAGCTGTTTTTT
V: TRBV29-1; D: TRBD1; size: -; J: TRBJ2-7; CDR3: CSGQDRGLEQYF; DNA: TGCAGCGGACAGGACAGGGGGCTGGAGCAGTACTTC
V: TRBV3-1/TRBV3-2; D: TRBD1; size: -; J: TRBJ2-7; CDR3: CASSQTGGAYYEQYF; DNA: TGTGCCAGCAGCCAAACAGGGGGCGCATACTACGAGCAGTACTTC
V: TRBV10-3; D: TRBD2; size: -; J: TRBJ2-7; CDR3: CAISGTSGSSWGSEQYF; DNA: TGTGCCATCAGTGGCACTAGCGGGAGTAGTTGGGGTAGCGAGCAGTACTTC
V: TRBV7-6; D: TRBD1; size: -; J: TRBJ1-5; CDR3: CASSLGGQGNQPQHF; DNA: TGTGCCAGCAGCTTAGGAGGACAGGGGAATCAGCCCCAGCATTTT
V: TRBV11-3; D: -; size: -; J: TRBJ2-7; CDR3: CASSWSRGTYEQYF; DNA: TGTGCCAGCAGCTGGTCTCGGGGGACCTACGAGCAGTACTTC
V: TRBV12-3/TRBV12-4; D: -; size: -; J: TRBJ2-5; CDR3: CASSRLVETQYF; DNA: TGTGCCAGCAGTAGACTAGTGGAGACCCAGTACTTC
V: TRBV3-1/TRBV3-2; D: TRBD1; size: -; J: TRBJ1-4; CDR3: CASSHRQGPRANEKLFF; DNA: TGTGCCAGCAGCCATCGACAGGGGCCGCGGGCTAATGAAAAACTGTTTTTT
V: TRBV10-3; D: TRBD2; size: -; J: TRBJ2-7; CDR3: CAIASWGTSPYEQYF; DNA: TGTGCCATTGCAAGCTGGGGGACTAGCCCCTACGAGCAGTACTTC
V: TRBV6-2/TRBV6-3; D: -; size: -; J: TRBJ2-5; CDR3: CASSYSAEIETQYF; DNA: TGTGCCAGCAGTTACTCGGCGGAGATAGAGACCCAGTACTTC
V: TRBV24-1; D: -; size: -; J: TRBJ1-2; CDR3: CATSDGTGIYGYTF; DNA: TGTGCCACCAGTGATGGTACAGGGATCTATGGCTACACCTTC
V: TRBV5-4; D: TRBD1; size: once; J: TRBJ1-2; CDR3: CASSSGTTGIIYGYTF; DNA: TGTGCCAGCAGCTCTGGCACGACAGGGATAATCTATGGCTACACCTTC
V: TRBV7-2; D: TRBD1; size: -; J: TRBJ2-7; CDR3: CASSIGTGGIHDEQYF; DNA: TGTGCCAGCAGCATTGGGACAGGGGGGATTCACGACGAGCAGTACTTC
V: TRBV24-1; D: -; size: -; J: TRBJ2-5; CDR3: CATSGKGGQETQYF; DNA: TGTGCCACCAGTGGAAAAGGAGGGCAAGAGACCCAGTACTTC
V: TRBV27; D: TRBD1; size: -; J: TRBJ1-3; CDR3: CASRSQGAVGNTIYF; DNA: TGTGCCAGCAGGAGTCAGGGGGCGGTAGGAAACACCATATATTTT
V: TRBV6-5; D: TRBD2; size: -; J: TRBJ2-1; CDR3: CASALERGGPSEQFF; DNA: TGTGCCAGCGCTTTAGAGCGGGGGGGCCCGTCGGAGCAGTTCTTC
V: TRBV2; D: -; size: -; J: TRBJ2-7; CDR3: CASSEMASGIEQYF; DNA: TGTGCCAGCAGTGAAATGGCGTCAGGGATCGAGCAGTACTTC
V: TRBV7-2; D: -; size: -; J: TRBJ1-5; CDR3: CASSSQYSNQPQHF; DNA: TGTGCCAGCAGCTCACAATATAGCAATCAGCCCCAGCATTTT
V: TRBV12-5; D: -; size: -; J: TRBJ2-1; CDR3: CASALPGRDNEQFF; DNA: TGTGCTAGTGCCCTACCGGGTCGTGACAATGAGCAGTTCTTC
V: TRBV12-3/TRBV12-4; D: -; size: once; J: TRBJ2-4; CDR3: CASSFRSRNIQYF; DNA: TGTGCCAGCAGTTTCAGATCCAGAAACATTCAGTACTTC
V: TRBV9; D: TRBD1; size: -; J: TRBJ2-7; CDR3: CARDREGQYF; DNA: TGTGCCAGGGACAGGGAAGGGCAGTACTTC
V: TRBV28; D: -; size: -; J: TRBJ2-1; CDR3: CASNGGEQFF; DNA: TGTGCCAGCAACGGAGGTGAGCAGTTCTTC
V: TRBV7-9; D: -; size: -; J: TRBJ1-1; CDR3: CASSRGGSNTEAFF; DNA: TGTGCCAGCAGCCGAGGTGGGTCGAACACTGAAGCTTTCTTT
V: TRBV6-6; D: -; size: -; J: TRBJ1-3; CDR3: CASSPIYRGSGNTIYF; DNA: TGTGCCAGCAGCCCAATTTATCGGGGCTCTGGAAACACCATATATTTT
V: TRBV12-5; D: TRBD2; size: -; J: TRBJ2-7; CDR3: CASGLVGGGVYEQYF; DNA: TGTGCTAGTGGTTTGGTAGGCGGGGGGGTGTACGAGCAGTACTTC
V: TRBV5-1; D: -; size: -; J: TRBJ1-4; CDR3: CASSPGSTNEKLFF; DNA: TGCGCCAGCAGCCCAGGCTCAACTAATGAAAAACTGTTTTTT
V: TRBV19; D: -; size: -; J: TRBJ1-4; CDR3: CASSFPGNEKLFF; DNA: TGTGCCAGTAGTTTTCCGGGAAATGAAAAACTGTTTTTT
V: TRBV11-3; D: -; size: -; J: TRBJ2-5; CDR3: CASSFYREETQYF; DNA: TGTGCCAGCAGCTTCTACAGGGAAGAGACCCAGTACTTC
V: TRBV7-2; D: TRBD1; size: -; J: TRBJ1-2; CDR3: CASSHSGQGAFTGYTF; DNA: TGTGCCAGCAGCCATTCTGGACAGGGGGCCTTTACTGGCTACACCTTC
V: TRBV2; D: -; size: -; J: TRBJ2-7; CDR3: CASSEEANLRGFSYEQYF; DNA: TGTGCCAGCAGTGAGGAGGCCAACCTAAGAGGGTTCTCCTACGAGCAGTACTTC
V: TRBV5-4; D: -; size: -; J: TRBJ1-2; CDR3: CASSGGGGTGYTF; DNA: TGTGCCAGCAGCGGAGGGGGAGGGACTGGCTACACCTTC
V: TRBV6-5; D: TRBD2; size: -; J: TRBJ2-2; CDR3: CASTTSGRIGELFF; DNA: TGTGCCAGCACAACTAGCGGGAGGATCGGGGAGCTGTTTTTT
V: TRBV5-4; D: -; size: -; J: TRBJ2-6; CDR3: CASSLMQGFPGANVLTF; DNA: TGTGCCAGCAGCTTGATGCAGGGCTTTCCTGGGGCCAACGTCCTGACTTTC
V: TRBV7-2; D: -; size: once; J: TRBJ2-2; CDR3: CASSLKPRDGELFF; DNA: TGTGCCAGCAGCTTAAAACCCCGCGACGGGGAGCTGTTTTTT
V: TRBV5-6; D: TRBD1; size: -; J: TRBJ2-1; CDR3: CASSFLTGGERNEQFF; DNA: TGTGCCAGCAGCTTCCTGACAGGGGGCGAGAGGAATGAGCAGTTCTTC
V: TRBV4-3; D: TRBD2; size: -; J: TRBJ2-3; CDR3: CASSQDSAGGSDTQYF; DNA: TGCGCCAGCAGCCAAGATTCGGCGGGAGGGTCAGATACGCAGTATTTT
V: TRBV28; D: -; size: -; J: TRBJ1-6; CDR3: CASSPGGGNSPLHF; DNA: TGTGCCAGCAGCCCCGGGGGAGGTAATTCACCCCTCCACTTT